This T cell receptor (beta chain) was obtained from a study of Graves' ophthalmopathy and Graves' hyperthyroidism. V was pared by 3 bases and J by 0 bases, with 15 bases between. Germline values: CDR1 GTSNPN, CDR2 SVGIG (reference sequence). CDR3 size: 15 residues. Orbital computed tomography, thyroid ultrasound, TRAb, serum thyroxine and clinical symptoms formed the basis of diagnosis. Amplified material comprised TCR beta CDR3 regions derived from RNA transcripts. RT-PCR in the first round used HTBI primers; a second-round multiplex PCR followed. MiXCR was run by TCRdb on the multiplex PCR reads, yielding one entry per CDR3 protein. The sample has 200,000 to 250,000 distinct CDR3 sequences, 20% to 25% seen once.

The receptor was derived from a woman aged 45 to 65 with Graves' ophthalmopathy. The chain has TRBV30 and TRBJ2-7, with D possibly being TRBD1 (6 bases). The specimen was peripheral blood. CDR3 in amino acids: CAWSGKDRSSYEQYF. CDR3 DNA: TGTGCCTGGAGCGGGAAGGACAGATCCTCCTACGAGCAGTACTTC.